One T cell receptor beta chain is described in this entry. This clone was recorded a few times. This clone's antigen is unknown. Base qualities are not provided; no much larger clone lies one nucleotide away. One collaborating source in Seattle enrolled patients while the patients were actively infected and followed the patients over time throughout the course of disease. Collaborating institutions collected whole blood in K2EDTA tubes following their own protocols. For TCRbeta analysis, collaborators shipped samples as frozen whole blood, isolated PBMCs, or DNA extracted from either of those sample types. The immunoSEQ Assay, a bias-controlled multiplex PCR, was used to amplify TCRbeta CDR3 regions from genomic DNA. The original methods were these. The number of nucleated cells in each sample was estimated from the amplification of reference gene primers within the assay. To quantify the absolute abundance of each unique TCRbeta CDR3 rearrangement, sequence reads were collapsed and filtered. For each sample, productive Simpson clonality was calculated by taking the square root of Simpson's diversity index across productive rearrangements. In its TCRdb copy, this immuneACCESS table keeps in-frame sequences only and misses some clones. Where compared with another copy, unresolved V genes explain less than half of these, and the others have no known cause. The DNA was the basis for D and trimming; V, J and clone size are from that table. The sample table shows roughly 290,000 clones, and about 80% are seen once. Roughly 14% of the sample rests with the top ten.

This sample is part of a study of blood T cell repertoires in COVID-19 (dated by TCRdb to about 2020). Notes on the research overall: Collaborator samples came from the United States, Italy and Spain and covered acute and convalescent phases of COVID-19. Sample metadata almost always included a de-identified subject ID, COVID-19 status, age in years and sex. A freely available public database, intended as a resource for researchers studying the immune response to SARS-CoV-2, is where the repertoires were released. Subjects who had been exposed to COVID-19, were actively infected with it, or had recovered from it provided the deeply sampled blood TCRbeta repertoires that made up the dataset. Where available, HLA class I and class II types were obtained from metadata supplied by the sample provider rather than from assay-based typing. The samples were drawn from two sources: the first 160 participants of the ongoing ImmuneRACE study, and fewer than 1,500 subjects contributed by 6 global collaborators. The material from the prospective study consisted of cDNA or gDNA derived from T cells, B-cell-depleted T cells, or PBMCs. Results the study describes overall, beyond this receptor: How much clinical and demographic metadata was included differed by source and by participant, and the metadata was provided uncurated.

The receptor was derived from a person aged 65-85 years with COVID-19, enrolled during active disease. The sample was peripheral blood.

CDR3 loop: CASSSLTGDNGYTF. Here is the DNA: TGCGCCAGCAGCTCCTTGACAGGGGACAATGGCTACACCTTC. The chain is made from TRBV5-1 and TRBJ1-2; 8 junctional bases match TRBD1. The CDR3 goes from the cysteine to the phenylalanine over 14 residues. The sequence is cut down to CDR3 DNA, 42 bases in frame from base 1. Here V drops 3 bases and J drops 6 bases, and the junction holds 7 bases not matched to any gene. The germline V gene gives CDR1 as SGHRS and CDR2 as YFSETQ.